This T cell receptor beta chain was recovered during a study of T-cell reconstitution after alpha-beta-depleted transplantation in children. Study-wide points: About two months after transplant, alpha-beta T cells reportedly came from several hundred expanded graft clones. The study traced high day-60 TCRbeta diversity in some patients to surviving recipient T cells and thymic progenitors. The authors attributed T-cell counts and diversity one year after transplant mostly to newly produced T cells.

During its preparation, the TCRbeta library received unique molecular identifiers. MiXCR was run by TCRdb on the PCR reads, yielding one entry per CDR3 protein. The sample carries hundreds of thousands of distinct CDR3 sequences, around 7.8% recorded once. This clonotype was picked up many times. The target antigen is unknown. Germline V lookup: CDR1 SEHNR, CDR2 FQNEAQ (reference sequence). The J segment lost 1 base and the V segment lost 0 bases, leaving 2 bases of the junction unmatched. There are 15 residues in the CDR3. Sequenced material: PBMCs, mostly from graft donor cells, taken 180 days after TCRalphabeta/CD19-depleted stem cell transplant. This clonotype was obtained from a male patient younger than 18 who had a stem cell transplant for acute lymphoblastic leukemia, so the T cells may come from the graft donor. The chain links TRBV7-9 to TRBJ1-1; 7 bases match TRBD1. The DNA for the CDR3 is TGTGCCAGCAGCTTAGCGAGACAGGGGAACACTGAAGCTTTCTTT. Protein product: CASSLARQGNTEAFF.